Described below is a single T cell receptor (beta chain) sequence and its context. This sample was included in a study of blood T cell repertoires in COVID-19. As for the study in general: T cells, B-cell-depleted T cells, or PBMCs supplied cDNA or gDNA.

Germline V gene lookup returns CDR1 SGDLS and CDR2 YYNGEE. The CDR3 extends over 14 amino acids. V dropped 3 bases and J dropped 4 bases, with 11 bases sitting between them. In the authors' methods: Amplifying reference gene primers gave estimates of nucleated cell counts. Produced via immunoSEQ multiplex PCR; TCRdb's table is partial and in-frame only. That table is the source of V, J and clone size, and D and trimming were worked out from the DNA. There are about 59,000 clones in the sample; 90% to 95% occur only once, and roughly 9% lies in the top ten. The clonotype was recovered from a human donor in a cohort sampled during active COVID-19. The sample consisted of peripheral blood. The chain is built from TRBV9 and TRBJ2-1, with D unresolved. CDR3 loop: CASSDGSWYNEQFF. CDR3 nucleotide sequence: TGTGCCAGCAGCGACGGGTCTTGGTACAATGAGCAGTTCTTC.